This T cell receptor (beta chain) emerged from a study of blood T cell repertoires in COVID-19. As for the study in general: Spain, Italy and the United States supplied samples that represented acute and convalescent COVID-19. PBMCs, B-cell-depleted T cells, or T cells were the source of the cDNA or gDNA that made up the material.

Original processing notes: Using reference gene primer amplification, nucleated cell counts were estimated. The method was immunoSEQ multiplex PCR; TCRdb's version includes in-frame clones alone and lacks a portion of them. V, J and clone size are taken as reported in that table, and D and trimming were inferred from the DNA itself. Altogether 68,000 or so clones are present, about 80% being singletons, with the ten largest covering around 25%. This clone came up once. Germline V gene lookup returns CDR1 MNHNS and CDR2 SASEGT. The V and J ends lost 4 bases and 4 bases, in that order; junction bases with no gene match: 8. The CDR3 is 16 residues long.

The clonotype was recovered from a human donor in a cohort sampled during active COVID-19. Sequencing used peripheral blood. This sequence joins TRBV6-1 and TRBJ2-2; 8 nucleotides match TRBD1. The CDR3 reads CASSGRQGRSTGELFF. The CDR3 coding sequence is TGTGCCAGCAGTGGACGACAGGGGCGGAGCACCGGGGAGCTGTTTTTT.